This entry lists 6 T cell receptor beta chains sequenced from one sample in a study of blood T cell repertoires in COVID-19. Data came from immunoSEQ multiplex PCR; TCRdb stores just in-frame clones and leaves some out. Altogether around 170,000 clones are present, around 72% being singletons, with the ten largest covering approximately 3%. The sequenced sample was peripheral blood. These receptors all stem from a woman of 80 years or more with acute or convalescent COVID-19.

The V gene is TRBV7-2, the J gene TRBJ1-3; D remains unclear. The CDR3 extends over 13 amino acids. Germline assignment: CDR1 SGHTA and CDR2 FQGNSA. Trimming left V 2 bases short and J 7 bases short, with 9 bases between. CDR3 protein: CASSLIPTNTIYF. The CDR3 DNA reads TGTGCCAGCAGCTTAATCCCTACCAACACCATATATTTT.

The CDR3 protein is CASSPRGVGNEKLFF. The DNA of the CDR3 is TGTGCCAGCAGCCCCAGGGGAGTCGGGAATGAAAAACTGTTTTTT. This chain connects TRBV14 to TRBJ1-4; weak D call: TRBD1 (6 bases). Germline V gene data show CDR1 as SGHDN and CDR2 as FVKESK. This CDR3 region has 15 residues. V was shortened by 4 bases and J by 5 bases, with 14 bases between the two germline ends.

The chain links TRBV19 to TRBJ1-6, with 9 nucleotides matching TRBD1. Germline-derived CDR1 and CDR2 are LNHDA and SQIVND (reference sequence). V was clipped by 3 bases and J by 8 bases; unmatched bases: 2. The CDR3 spans 14 residues. CDR3 nucleotide sequence: TGTGCCAGTAGTATGGACAGGGGAGATTCACCCCTCCACTTT. Protein: CASSMDRGDSPLHF.

This clone came up once. The rearrangement links TRBV19 to TRBJ1-6, with 9 bases matching TRBD1. The CDR3 totals 16 residues. V was pared by 7 bases and J by 9 bases, with 13 bases of the junction left unmatched. The germline CDR1 and CDR2 sequences are LNHDA and SQIVND (reference sequence). CDR3 nucleotide sequence: TGTGCCAGTACCGACAGGGGGTTGGCCGCGCTTTCACCCCTCCACTTT. This codes for CASTDRGLAALSPLHF. Full variable domain (outside the CDR3, taken from reference TRBV19 and TRBJ1-6): DGGITQSPKYLFRKEGQNVTLSCEQNLNHDAMYWYRQDPGQGLRLIYYSQIVNDFQKGDIAEGYSVSREKKESFPLTVTSAQKNPTAFYLCASTDRGLAALSPLHFGNGTRLTVT.

CDR3 region: CASSQGEFSNQPQHF. The DNA for the CDR3 is TGCGCCAGCAGCCAAGGGGAGTTCAGCAATCAGCCCCAGCATTTT. This sequence joins TRBV4-1 and TRBJ1-5; D is uncertain. The CDR3 sequence is 15 residues long. Per germline, CDR1 MGHRA and CDR2 YSYEKL. Trimming removed 1 base from V and 1 base from J, with 8 bases in between.

As to this clone: Other nucleotide sequences from this sample produce the same CDR3. This sequence joins TRBV18 and TRBJ2-3; 8 bases agree with TRBD2. V gave up 2 bases and J gave up 0 bases; unmatched junction bases: 1. The CDR3 is 15 residues long. In germline, CDR1 is KGHSH, CDR2 LQKENI. CDR3 coding DNA: TGTGCCAGCTCACCAACTAGCGGTAGCACAGATACGCAGTATTTT. Protein: CASSPTSGSTDTQYF.